The rows below give T cell receptor beta chains drawn from one sample of a study of T-cell reconstitution after alpha-beta-depleted transplantation in children. TCRdb recomputed calls from the PCR reads with MiXCR, one row per CDR3 protein. The repertoire holds about 580,000 distinct CDR3 sequences, with around 27% as singletons. This sample comprised PBMCs, obtained before TCRalphabeta/CD19-depleted stem cell transplant. The receptors come from a boy younger than two with Wiskott-Aldrich syndrome, due to receive a stem cell transplant. The CDR3 runs from the conserved cysteine through the conserved F or W. Each record gives: D gene, V gene, J gene, clone size, CDR3 DNA, CDR3 protein. The D gene is left open where the match is weak. Size is omitted from some rows. Given values are once, few, many or a class for expanded clones.

D gene: TRBD2
V gene: TRBV5-1
J gene: TRBJ2-5
clone size: .
CDR3 DNA: TGCGCCAGCAGCCCCGGTGGGAGCGGGAGTCAGGAGACCCAGTACTTC
CDR3 protein: CASSPGGSGSQETQYF

D gene: .
V gene: TRBV10-2
J gene: TRBJ1-2
clone size: .
CDR3 DNA: TGCGCCAGCAGTGAAGTGCTTAACTATGGCTACACCTTC
CDR3 protein: CASSEVLNYGYTF

D gene: .
V gene: TRBV18
J gene: TRBJ1-2
clone size: .
CDR3 DNA: TGTGCCAGCTCACCCACAGGGCCAGGGGCCTCCTCCGATGGCTACACCTTC
CDR3 protein: CASSPTGPGASSDGYTF

D gene: TRBD2
V gene: TRBV3-1
J gene: TRBJ2-1
clone size: .
CDR3 DNA: TGTGCCAGCAGCCAAGATTTCGCGGGAGGGCGATTTGAGCAGTTCTTC
CDR3 protein: CASSQDFAGGRFEQFF

D gene: .
V gene: TRBV12-3/TRBV12-4
J gene: TRBJ2-1
clone size: .
CDR3 DNA: TGTGCCAGCAGGGGACTTCTTGGGGCCTACAATGAGCAGTTCTTC
CDR3 protein: CASRGLLGAYNEQFF

D gene: TRBD1
V gene: TRBV5-1
J gene: TRBJ1-5
clone size: few
CDR3 DNA: TGCGCCAGCAGCTTAGGGGACAGTACGAATCAGCCCCAGCATTTT
CDR3 protein: CASSLGDSTNQPQHF

D gene: .
V gene: TRBV12-3/TRBV12-4
J gene: TRBJ1-3
clone size: .
CDR3 DNA: TGTGCCAGCACCTCATCCCTTGGGAACACCATATATTTT
CDR3 protein: CASTSSLGNTIYF

D gene: .
V gene: TRBV14
J gene: TRBJ2-7
clone size: once
CDR3 DNA: TGTGCCAGCAGCCAAGGCCTACTAAGCTCCTACGAGCAGTACTTC
CDR3 protein: CASSQGLLSSYEQYF

D gene: .
V gene: TRBV7-7
J gene: TRBJ2-1
clone size: few
CDR3 DNA: TGTGCCAGCAGCTTAGAGTCGGGCATAATCCGGGGCTCCTACAATGAGCAGTTCTTC
CDR3 protein: CASSLESGIIRGSYNEQFF

D gene: .
V gene: TRBV12-3/TRBV12-4
J gene: TRBJ2-7
clone size: few
CDR3 DNA: TGTGCCAGCAGTTTCGGACAGAGGGCCGAGCAGTACTTC
CDR3 protein: CASSFGQRAEQYF

D gene: TRBD1
V gene: TRBV7-6
J gene: TRBJ2-2
clone size: .
CDR3 DNA: TGTGCCAGCAGCTTAGCGGTGGGGACAGGGCTTGCCGGGGAGCTGTTTTTT
CDR3 protein: CASSLAVGTGLAGELFF

D gene: .
V gene: TRBV14
J gene: TRBJ2-5
clone size: .
CDR3 DNA: TGTGCCAGCAGCCAATACCCTTTGGGCCAAGAGACCCAGTACTTC
CDR3 protein: CASSQYPLGQETQYF

D gene: .
V gene: TRBV28
J gene: TRBJ2-7
clone size: few
CDR3 DNA: TGTGCCAGCAGTTTAACCCCAGCCTTGTCGTACGAGCAGTACTTC
CDR3 protein: CASSLTPALSYEQYF